This TCR beta chain was identified in a study of blood T cell repertoires in COVID-19. The CDR3 runs 18 residues. CDR1 is LNHNV and CDR2 is YYDKDF in the germline V gene (reference sequence). Germline trimming cut 1 base from V and 5 bases from J; bases unmatched to any gene: 8. As originally analysed: Estimated nucleated cell counts came from reference gene primer amplification. Produced via immunoSEQ multiplex PCR; TCRdb's table is partial and in-frame only. V and J calls and clone size follow that table, whereas D and trimming were derived from the DNA. Here the sample spans more than 75,000 clones, around 90% being singletons.

V usage is TRBV15 and J usage is TRBJ2-1; TRBD2 aligns across 13 bases. The origin of this receptor is a woman aged 80 or older with active COVID-19. Material: peripheral blood. The CDR3 sequence is CATSRGSGTSGTDNEQFF. The CDR3 region has the DNA TGTGCCACCAGCAGAGGGTCCGGGACTAGCGGGACCGACAATGAGCAGTTCTTC. Complete variable domain (other parts from reference TRBV15 and TRBJ2-1): DAMVIQNPRYQVTQFGKPVTLSCSQTLNHNVMYWYQQKSSQAPKLLFHYYDKDFNNEADTPDNFQSRRPNTSFCFLDIRSPGLGDTAMYLCATSRGSGTSGTDNEQFFGPGTRLTVL.